Listed below are T cell receptor beta chains from one sample, sequenced in a study of T cells in Graves' hyperthyroidism and ophthalmopathy. TCRdb independently ran MiXCR on the multiplex PCR reads; one entry per CDR3 protein. The repertoire holds fewer than 450,000 distinct CDR3 sequences, with approximately 18% as singletons. Specimen: blood. The source of these receptors is a young man with Graves' ophthalmopathy. CDR3s include the opening cysteine and the closing phenylalanine or tryptophan. Rows give clone size only sometimes, using once, few, many, or a class for an expanded clone.

j_call clone_size v_call cdr3_aa
TRBJ1-1 many TRBV11-2 CASSLGPEMNTEAFF
TRBJ1-3 - TRBV27 CASSLAGTGSSGNTIYF
TRBJ2-7 - TRBV27 CASRGLGGYEQYF
TRBJ2-3 - TRBV24-1 CATSESGTPRNPDTQYF
TRBJ2-7 many TRBV28 CASSEGQGALEQYF
TRBJ2-7 - TRBV3-1 CAVLGASYEQYF
TRBJ1-6 few TRBV14 CASSQVNSPLHF
TRBJ2-1 few TRBV28 CASMGRLGNEQFF
TRBJ2-7 many TRBV14 CASSQDYRGRDEQYF
TRBJ2-6 many TRBV2 CASSGERGANVLTF
TRBJ1-3 few TRBV6-5 CASRYSQGTGNTIYF
TRBJ2-5 many TRBV12-3/TRBV12-4 CASSPWAGETQYF
TRBJ1-6 many TRBV13 CASSTTGNGSPLHF
TRBJ2-5 - TRBV20-1 CSARDGLAGEQETQYF
TRBJ2-7 - TRBV6-1 CASSESGTGAYEQYF
TRBJ1-2 few TRBV24-1 CATSETQTGASLNYGYTF
TRBJ2-7 few TRBV4-1 CASSQVLVRTGRGEQYF
TRBJ2-7 - TRBV14 CASSHEDAYEQYF
TRBJ1-2 few TRBV5-4 CASSFLSPTNYGYTF
TRBJ2-3 few TRBV3-1 CASSQEYQLATQYF
TRBJ2-3 many TRBV27 CASRAGMGDTQYF
TRBJ2-3 many TRBV20-1 CSAGGLAFTGTQYF
TRBJ2-7 - TRBV2 CASSEILASEQYF
TRBJ2-2 - TRBV7-3 CACRRDRNTGELSF
TRBJ1-3 - TRBV27 CASQGDPGNTIYF
TRBJ2-1 many TRBV2 CAISQYNEQFF
TRBJ2-5 many TRBV27 CASSPFGTSSLETQYF
TRBJ2-7 many TRBV2 CASSEPGDEQYF
TRBJ1-5 many TRBV5-5 CASSLEGGTSNQPQHF